This T cell receptor beta chain was sequenced during a study of blood T cell repertoires in COVID-19. Turning to the study itself: Sources were T cells, B-cell-depleted T cells, or PBMCs; the material itself was cDNA or gDNA.

Allocation to cohorts depended on clinical history reported by the participants. TCRdb's copy holds only in-frame clones and misses some; the assay was immunoSEQ multiplex PCR. The table has around 160,000 clones, approximately 88% seen once. After removal of 3 bases from V and 5 bases from J, the junction contained 11 bases not matched to a gene. CDR3 length equals 16 residues. Germline V gene data show CDR1 as SGHAT and CDR2 as FQNNGV. Sequenced input: PBMCs or T cells enriched from blood (not recorded which). This receptor was identified in a woman aged 25 to 39 with acute COVID-19. J is TRBJ2-5 and V is TRBV11-2, with 8 bases aligning to TRBD2. As DNA, the CDR3 is TGTGCCAGCAGCTTCCGGCGGGAGGCCGTGGCGGAGACCCAGTACTTC. Translation: CASSFRREAVAETQYF.